This T cell receptor (beta chain) was found in a study of beta chain features in type 1 diabetes. The authors obtained over 95% purity in all sorted populations. This clone came up a few times. What was sequenced were expressed TCRB transcripts, since all of the isolated RNA had been reverse transcribed. The protocol was immunoSEQ multiplex PCR, while the TCRdb copy is restricted to in-frame clones and leaves out a portion. The sample gives 350,000 to 400,000 clones, roughly 16% of which show up once; about 0.019% is in the top ten. This clonotype was sampled from a woman in her late teens or twenties in good health. Sequencing was carried out using naive CD4+ T cells from blood.

This CDR3 reads CAWETGGGQPQHF. CDR3 nucleotide sequence: TGTGCCTGGGAGACAGGGGGCGGTCAGCCCCAGCATTTT. This chain links TRBV30 with TRBJ1-5, with TRBD1 identical over 10 bases. CDR1 is GTSNPN and CDR2 is SVGIG in the germline V gene (reference sequence). CDR3 size: 13 residues. Trimming removed 5 bases from V and 6 bases from J; junction bases left unmatched: 4.